This T cell receptor beta chain was documented in a study of T cell responses to AZD1222 COVID-19 vaccine. Between the trimmed V and J ends, which lost 4 bases and 0 bases, there was a span of 9 bases. The germline CDR1 and CDR2 sequences are LNHDA and SQIVND (reference sequence). The CDR3 runs 15 residues. Clones were sequenced by immunoSEQ multiplex PCR, and TCRdb holds only the in-frame ones, with some missing. Of tens of thousands of clones in the sample, 89% are singletons; the top ten hold around 2.2%. This sample comprised peripheral blood, obtained on day 0 of AZD1222 vaccination. The rearrangement joins TRBV19 to TRBJ2-2, with D possibly TRBD2 on 5 matching bases. The TCR sequence derives from an adult in good health. CDR3 sequence (DNA): TGTGCCAGTAGTACCCAGCGGTCGAACACCGGGGAGCTGTTTTTT. As protein: CASSTQRSNTGELFF.